The 21 T cell receptor beta chains presented below share a single source sample, sequenced in a study of T cell responses to AZD1222 COVID-19 vaccine. The assay was immunoSEQ multiplex PCR, and TCRdb's table has in-frame clones only and misses some. The sample includes 130,000 to 150,000 clones, around 90% of them seen just once. Sequenced material: peripheral blood, taken 28 days after the second dose of the MenACWY control vaccine. These TCRs come from an adult who received the MenACWY meningococcal vaccine as a control.

The rearrangement uses TRBV19 and TRBJ1-3; D might be TRBD1 (5 bases). The CDR3 contains 15 residues. V gave up 6 bases and J gave up 4 bases, with 16 bases separating them. Germline V lookup: CDR1 LNHDA, CDR2 SQIVND (reference sequence). The CDR3 coding sequence is TGTGCCAGTAGGCTCGGTGGGACGGGGGGAAACACCATATATTTT. It encodes CASRLGGTGGNTIYF. Supplemented by reference TRBV19 and TRBJ1-3, the full variable domain reads DGGITQSPKYLFRKEGQNVTLSCEQNLNHDAMYWYRQDPGQGLRLIYYSQIVNDFQKGDIAEGYSVSREKKESFPLTVTSAQKNPTAFYLCASRLGGTGGNTIYFGEGSWLTVV.

CDR3 in amino acids: CASSLYTDTQYF. The CDR3 DNA is TGTGCCAGCTCACTATACACAGATACGCAGTATTTT. The V gene is TRBV18, the J gene TRBJ2-3; D unresolved. Trimming took 4 bases from V and 2 from J, leaving 4 bases between them. The CDR3 is 12 amino acids. Germline values: CDR1 KGHSH, CDR2 LQKENI.

The rearrangement links TRBV5-1 to TRBJ1-2; 8 bases agree with TRBD1. Germline V gives CDR1 SGHRS, CDR2 YFSETQ. V was pared by 4 bases and J by 6 bases, with 8 bases of the junction left unmatched. This CDR3 comprises 14 residues. The CDR3 here is CASSLVAGGNGYTF. The CDR3 coding sequence is TGCGCCAGCAGCCTGGTGGCAGGGGGCAATGGCTACACCTTC.

The chain uses TRBV18 and TRBJ1-5; D not certain. From germline, CDR1 is KGHSH and CDR2 LQKENI. The CDR3 consists of 15 residues. V shed 4 bases and J shed 5 bases, with 15 bases lying between them. CDR3 nucleotides: TGTGCCAGCTCACTTATTCGCCTTGTCGATCAGCCCCAGCATTTT. Residues: CASSLIRLVDQPQHF.

This chain connects TRBV6-1 to TRBJ1-5, with 7 bases aligning to TRBD1. Trimming removed 3 bases from V and 7 bases from J; junction bases left unmatched: 9. The CDR3 runs 15 residues. The germline V gene encodes CDR1 MNHNS and CDR2 SASEGT. The CDR3 DNA sequence: TGTGCCAGCAGTGACCCCGGGACAGTAGAGCAGCCCCAGCATTTT. Its protein product is CASSDPGTVEQPQHF.

This clone is termed medium-sized. This chain connects TRBV7-9 to TRBJ1-5; D not resolved. V gave up 1 base and J gave up 4 bases, with 5 bases separating them. This CDR3 is 13 amino acids long. Germline V CDR1 and CDR2: SEHNR, FQNEAQ (reference sequence). The CDR3 DNA follows: TGTGCCAGCAGCTTAGGGCGGAATCAGCCCCAGCATTTT. Amino acid sequence: CASSLGRNQPQHF.

The chain combines TRBV12-5 with TRBJ1-2, with TRBD1 matching 8 bases. Trimming at V came to 3 bases and at J to 10 bases, leaving 7 bases not matched to a gene. Germline lookup yields CDR1 LGHNT and CDR2 FRNRAP. The length of the CDR3 is 13 residues. The CDR3 loop is CASGFSLQGDYTF. For the CDR3, the DNA is TGTGCTAGTGGTTTTTCTCTACAGGGGGACTACACCTTC.

This rearrangement joins TRBV7-9 to TRBJ1-1; 7 bases are shared with TRBD1. This CDR3 is built from 13 residues. Germline loops: CDR1 SEHNR, CDR2 FQNEAQ (reference sequence). The V and J ends lost 5 bases and 9 bases, in that order; junction bases with no gene match: 9. The CDR3 protein is CASSMEQGRKAFF. The CDR3 bases are TGTGCCAGCAGCATGGAACAGGGGAGGAAAGCTTTCTTT.

The chain has TRBV6-2 or TRBV6-3 and TRBJ2-3, with unresolved D. Trimming took 0 bases from V and 13 from J, leaving 8 bases between them. CDR1 and CDR2 from the germline V gene are MNHEY and SVGEGT. The CDR3 consists of 11 residues. The CDR3 here is CASSYSTLKYF. The DNA for the CDR3 is TGTGCCAGCAGTTACTCGACACTGAAGTATTTT.

V gene TRBV27 combines with J gene TRBJ2-2, with TRBD2 matching 13 bases. J gave up 4 bases and V 5 bases, and 4 bases lay outside the gene matches. The CDR3 spans 16 residues. Germline V CDR1 and CDR2: MNHEY, SMNVEV (reference sequence). The CDR3 reads CASSPLAGGSTGELFF. DNA for the CDR3: TGTGCCAGCAGTCCACTAGCGGGAGGGTCCACCGGGGAGCTGTTTTTT.

J is TRBJ2-3 and V is TRBV10-3; TRBD2 matches at 7 bases. This CDR3 spans 14 amino acids. Germline V lookup: CDR1 ENHRY, CDR2 SYGVKD. V trimming: 3 bases; J trimming: 6 bases; junction bases outside the gene matches: 6. CDR3 loop: CAISEGQGGDTQYF. Written as DNA, the CDR3 is TGTGCCATCAGTGAAGGGCAGGGAGGGGATACGCAGTATTTT.

The CDR3 is CASSESAGGSYNEQFF. DNA for the CDR3: TGTGCCAGCAGTGAGTCCGCCGGGGGCTCCTACAATGAGCAGTTCTTC. The chain links TRBV6-4 to TRBJ2-1, with TRBD2 as a possible D gene (6 bases). The V end was cut by 3 bases, the J end by 0 bases, with 12 bases between. Germline V gene sequence: CDR1 MRHNA, CDR2 SNTAGT. The CDR3 consists of 16 residues.

The chain joins TRBV5-1 to TRBJ1-6; D unclear. The CDR3 is 15 amino acids. Looked up from germline, CDR1 is SGHRS and CDR2 is YFSETQ. Deletions cut 1 base from V and 3 bases from J, with 8 bases between. CDR3 sequence (DNA): TGCGCCAGCAGCTTGTCGAGGGACTATAATTCACCCCTCCACTTT. This sequence encodes CASSLSRDYNSPLHF.

The gene calls are TRBV7-9 and TRBJ1-2; D possibly corresponds to TRBD1 (6 bases). V lost 4 bases, J lost 8 bases, and 8 bases lay in between. This CDR3 has 11 amino acids. The germline CDR1 and CDR2 sequences are SEHNR and FQNEAQ (reference sequence). The chain's CDR3 is CASSYREGYTF. CDR3 coding DNA: TGTGCCAGCAGCTACAGGGAGGGCTACACCTTC.

This chain uses TRBV19 with TRBJ1-4; the D is unclear. The germline CDR1 and CDR2 sequences are LNHDA and SQIVND (reference sequence). The CDR3 covers 13 residues. V was trimmed by 8 bases and J by 6 bases, leaving 13 bases between them. The CDR3 loop is CASRGSTDEKLFF. CDR3 nucleotides: TGTGCCAGTCGTGGCTCTACTGATGAAAAACTGTTTTTT.

The chain links TRBV7-2 to TRBJ1-4; no reliable D call. Germline V gene data show CDR1 as SGHTA and CDR2 as FQGNSA. The V and J ends lost 5 bases and 8 bases respectively, with 12 bases between them. This CDR3 is built from 13 residues. This CDR3 is CASSPHSGEKLFF. As DNA, the CDR3 is TGTGCCAGCAGCCCCCACAGTGGGGAAAAACTGTTTTTT.

This clone was counted a few times. This chain connects TRBV11-2 to TRBJ2-2; 7 bases match TRBD2. This CDR3 region has 15 residues. Germline-derived CDR1 and CDR2 are SGHAT and FQNNGV. V lost 4 bases, J lost 1 base, and 3 bases stayed unmatched. The CDR3 nucleotides read TGTGCCAGCAGCTCCGTAGCGGGGAACACCGGGGAGCTGTTTTTT. Amino acid sequence: CASSSVAGNTGELFF.

This clone was detected once. CDR3: CASSLARGRFDSPLHF. In nucleotides, the CDR3 is TGTGCCAGCAGCTTAGCCCGGGGGCGCTTTGATTCACCCCTCCACTTT. The gene calls are TRBV7-9 and TRBJ1-6; D is possibly TRBD1 (6 bases). The length of the CDR3 is 16 residues. The germline V and J ends were trimmed by 0 bases and 8 bases, with 14 bases remaining between them. CDR1 and CDR2 (germline): SEHNR, FQNEAQ (reference sequence).

This rearrangement joins TRBV19 to TRBJ1-1, with D possibly being TRBD1 (6 bases). The germline CDR1 and CDR2 sequences are LNHDA and SQIVND (reference sequence). Trimming shortened V by 3 bases and J by 5 bases, and 13 bases separated the two germline ends. The CDR3 runs 14 residues. CDR3 loop: CASSIQQGRTEAFF. The CDR3 DNA follows: TGTGCCAGTAGTATTCAACAGGGTCGGACTGAAGCTTTCTTT.

This chain uses TRBV29-1 with TRBJ2-7; TRBD2 matches at 7 bases. CDR1 SQVTM and CDR2 ANQGSEA come from the germline V gene. The CDR3 is 13 amino acids. V lost 7 bases, J lost 4 bases, and 10 bases stayed unmatched. The CDR3 bases are TGCAGCGCCCTCCCCGGGGGGACGTACGAGCAGTACTTC. Translated, it gives CSALPGGTYEQYF.

This clone was observed once. The chain joins TRBV5-6 to TRBJ1-5; D gene ambiguous. Germline V gene lookup returns CDR1 SGHDT and CDR2 YYEEEE. Trimming removed 0 bases at V and 6 bases at J, with 7 bases between. This CDR3 region has 13 residues. The CDR3 loop is CASSLDGVQPQHF. The DNA of the CDR3 is TGTGCCAGCAGCTTGGATGGGGTTCAGCCCCAGCATTTT.